The rows below give T cell receptor beta chains drawn from one sample of a study of technical replicates of blood from a handful of donors. The data were produced by immunoSEQ multiplex PCR, yet TCRdb's version contains in-frame clones alone and is incomplete. The sample carries about 100,000 clones, approximately 94% recorded once. Sequenced input: T cells isolated from PBMCs. Receptors were obtained from a human donor in good health. CDR3s leave out the opening cysteine and the closing phenylalanine or tryptophan.

>12|TRBJ2-5|TRBV11-3
ASSSRGLEGTQY
>13|TRBJ1-2|TRBV5-6
ASSLLDRAVSGYT
>16|TRBJ2-5|TRBV7-6
ASSLRSPWGQGQETQY
>12|TRBJ1-2|TRBV4-1
ASRHPTARGGYT
>12|TRBJ2-3|TRBV29-1
SVGSGWGTDTQY
>11|TRBJ2-7|TRBV7-9
ASSFTYRDEQY
>12|TRBJ1-1|TRBV5-6
ASSFVREVTEAF
>12|TRBJ1-2|TRBV10-2
ASSESGGHYGYT
>15|TRBJ1-1|TRBV19
ASSMSKVSLGGTEAF
>14|TRBJ2-5|TRBV15
ATLSDRTGIQETQY
>11|TRBJ1-1|TRBV2
AAGGGSYTEAF
>12|.|TRBV6-1
ASRPGTGAYEQY
>13|TRBJ1-1|TRBV6-6
ASSYGGSGNTEAF
>13|TRBJ2-2|TRBV5-4
ASSSGLAGTGELF
>9|TRBJ2-1|TRBV20-1
SANQGIEQF
>13|TRBJ2-1|TRBV7-3
ASSGSGGDYNEQF
>12|TRBJ2-7|TRBV30
AWDRQGSSYEQY
>14|TRBJ2-1|TRBV11-2
ASSLDPSTNLLEQF
>13|TRBJ1-1|TRBV2
ASSEQTGLNTEAF
>13|TRBJ1-2|TRBV19
ASRKLTEGADGYT
>20|TRBJ2-7|TRBV28
ASSLRWGGFKPGTGSAYEQY
>15|TRBJ2-1|TRBV15
ATSRGEAGLAPHEQF
>10|TRBJ2-7|TRBV6-1
ASTLTSYEQY
>12|TRBJ2-7|TRBV19
ASSIGQGGYEQY
>11|TRBJ1-5|TRBV28
ASKSFSNQPQH
>13|TRBJ2-5|TRBV5-1
ASSWGQVDQETQY
>13|TRBJ1-5|TRBV9
ASSADGSGNQPQH
>12|TRBJ1-3|TRBV28
ASSQFLAGNTIY
>12|TRBJ2-5|TRBV4-1
ASSHLGTRETQY
>12|TRBJ2-1|TRBV6-1
ASRTTVLEYEQF
>17|TRBJ2-1|TRBV4-1
ASSQDPLRLAGGQNEQF
>13|TRBJ2-7|TRBV28
ASSFPGGSSYEQY
>11|TRBJ1-1|TRBV5-1
ASSINRVTEAF
>13|TRBJ2-3|TRBV6-5
ASSPMTSGTDTQY
>12|TRBJ2-7|TRBV13
ASSLPRESYEQY
>13|TRBJ1-2|TRBV13
ASSIRPAVSYGYT
>13|TRBJ1-6|TRBV5-6
ASSLAPGKNSPLH
>10|TRBJ2-7|TRBV10-1
ASIGVRSEQY
>12|TRBJ2-3|TRBV11-3
ASSLAPGADTQY
>12|TRBJ2-3|TRBV7-9
ASSLSQHTDTQY